Presented here are 22 T cell receptor beta chains from one specimen sequenced in a study of CD8 T cell repertoires and HIV-1 epitope variants. Here immunoSEQ multiplex PCR was the method, and the copy in TCRdb shows in-frame clones only, minus some. Here the sample spans tens of thousands of clones, roughly 80% being singletons. Sequencing was done on a sample of uncultured baseline CD8+ T cells from peripheral blood mononuclear cells (PBMCs). These receptors all come from a male donor with HIV.

This chain joins TRBV7-2 and TRBJ2-7; 7 bases line up with TRBD2. This CDR3 region has 14 residues. CDR1 and CDR2 (germline): SGHTA, FQGNSA. V shed 1 base and J 7 bases; nucleotides not matched to a gene: 7. CDR3 protein: CASSLGGGLGEQYF. The CDR3 nucleotides are TGTGCCAGCAGCTTAGGCGGGGGTTTAGGTGAGCAGTACTTC.

This clone occurred once. The V gene is TRBV7-2, the J gene TRBJ1-2, with TRBD1 matching 9 bases. The CDR3 contains 16 residues. CDR1 and CDR2 (germline): SGHTA, FQGNSA. V lost 2 bases and J lost 6; bases outside the gene matches: 10. Here the CDR3 DNA reads TGTGCCAGCAGCTTAAGGACCGGGACAGGGAGCGATGGCTACACCTTC. This encodes CASSLRTGTGSDGYTF.

The chain has TRBV6-4 and TRBJ1-1; maybe TRBD1 (5 bases). Trimming removed 0 bases at V and 11 bases at J, with 19 bases between. The CDR3 loop spans 15 amino acids. Germline assignment: CDR1 MRHNA and CDR2 SNTAGT. This CDR3 is CASSDSIGMGRSAFF. The CDR3, as DNA: TGTGCCAGCAGTGACTCTATAGGGATGGGACGTAGCGCTTTCTTT.

In the case of this clone: A read error is possible here, since a much larger clone lies one base away. J is TRBJ2-6 and V is TRBV27; 9 nucleotides align to TRBD1. CDR1 and CDR2 from the germline V gene are MNHEY and SMNVEV (reference sequence). The CDR3 loop spans 15 amino acids. With 6 bases clipped from V and 5 bases from J, the junction kept 5 bases outside the gene matches. CDR3 bases: TGTGCCAGCAGGGACAGGGGTGCCAGGGCCAACGTCCTGACTTTC. Protein product: CASRDRGARANVLTF.

The V call is TRBV7-6, the J call TRBJ2-7; D might be TRBD1 (5 bases). V was cut by 1 base and J by 6 bases, with 16 bases left in between. The CDR3 has 15 residues. Germline loops: CDR1 SGHVS, CDR2 FNYEAQ. The CDR3 region has the DNA TGTGCCAGCAGCTTAGAGGTGGCAGGGTTGGGCGAGCAGTACTTC. Translation gives CASSLEVAGLGEQYF.

The rearrangement uses TRBV5-1 and TRBJ2-2, with 10 nucleotides matching TRBD1. Trimming removed 0 bases from V and 7 bases from J; junction bases left unmatched: 6. Germline V gene data show CDR1 as SGHRS and CDR2 as YFSETQ. This CDR3 region has 16 residues. The CDR3 here is CASSLEGQGFIGELFF. CDR3 bases: TGCGCCAGCAGCTTGGAGGGACAGGGGTTTATCGGGGAGCTGTTTTTT.

The chain employs TRBV7-2 and TRBJ2-7; D uncertain. V dropped 2 bases and J dropped 2 bases, with 10 bases sitting between them. In germline, CDR1 is SGHTA, CDR2 FQGNSA. The CDR3 contains 14 residues. CDR3 region: CASSLPQSPYEQYF. The CDR3 coding sequence is TGTGCCAGCAGCTTACCTCAGTCCCCCTACGAGCAGTACTTC.

The CDR3 DNA sequence: TGTGCCAGCTCTTTACAAGAGTATGGCTACACCTTC. Translating it yields CASSLQEYGYTF. The chain recombines TRBV18 with TRBJ1-2; D not certain. The V end lost 6 bases, the J end lost 5 bases, and 10 bases lay between the germline ends. From germline, CDR1 is KGHSH and CDR2 LQKENI. The CDR3 loop spans 12 amino acids.

This clone was detected only a few times. This chain connects TRBV6-5 to TRBJ2-7, with D possibly being TRBD1 (8 bases). Germline values: CDR1 MNHEY, CDR2 SVGAGI. V was trimmed by 7 bases and J by 6 bases, leaving 16 bases between them. The CDR3 extends over 13 amino acids. CDR3 protein: CASTDRGGFEQYF. Here the CDR3 DNA reads TGTGCCAGCACCGACAGGGGAGGGTTCGAGCAGTACTTC.

The genes are TRBV7-9 and TRBJ1-1, with a tentative D call TRBD1 (6 bases). The CDR3 length is 14 residues. From germline, CDR1 is SEHNR and CDR2 FQNEAQ (reference sequence). V was pared by 1 base and J by 7 bases, with 13 bases between. CDR3 sequence (DNA): TGTGCCAGCAGCTTAGACAGGGAGACGGATGAAGCTTTCTTT. Translated: CASSLDRETDEAFF.

This clone is a singleton in its sample. V is TRBV28 and J is TRBJ2-1; unclear D gene. The V end lost 5 bases, the J end lost 8 bases, and 7 bases lay between the germline ends. The CDR3 loop spans 11 amino acids. Germline-derived CDR1 and CDR2 are MDHEN and SYDVKM. CDR3 in amino acids: CASSTLHEQFF. CDR3 coding DNA: TGTGCCAGCAGTACACTTCATGAGCAGTTCTTC.

This rearrangement joins TRBV10-3 to TRBJ2-7; 7 bases are a match to TRBD1. J gave up 0 bases and V 7 bases, and 6 bases lay outside the gene matches. The CDR3 runs 14 residues. Germline CDR1 ENHRY, CDR2 SYGVKD. CDR3 residues: CAITGTALSYEQYF. As DNA, the CDR3 is TGTGCCATCACCGGGACAGCCCTCTCCTACGAGCAGTACTTC.

CDR3: CASSEWGVGTQYF. The DNA for the CDR3 is TGTGCCAGCAGTGAATGGGGTGTGGGGACCCAGTACTTC. The V and J genes are TRBV25-1 and TRBJ2-5; the D is unclear. The V end lost 1 base, the J end lost 7 bases, and 10 bases lay between the germline ends. The CDR3 runs 13 residues. Per the germline V gene, CDR1 is MGHDK and CDR2 is SYGVNS.

The CDR3 region is CASSESPPGAEETQYF. The CDR3 DNA reads as TGCGCCAGCAGTGAGTCCCCCCCGGGGGCTGAAGAGACCCAGTACTTC. This rearrangement joins TRBV10-1 to TRBJ2-5, with D perhaps being TRBD1 or TRBD2 (6 bases each). CDR3 length: 16 amino acids. Germline V gene lookup returns CDR1 WNHNN and CDR2 SYGVQD (reference sequence). The V gene lost 0 bases and the J gene lost 3 bases, with 14 bases spanning the gap.

This clone was seen more than once but under ten times. The chain couples TRBV10-3 to TRBJ2-5; 7 positions agree with TRBD2. The CDR3 length is 13 residues. V was pared by 8 bases and J by 2 bases, with 5 bases of the junction left unmatched. Germline CDR1 is ENHRY and CDR2 is SYGVKD. CDR3 residues: CAIRSGMQETQYF. Here the CDR3 DNA reads TGTGCCATCCGGAGCGGGATGCAAGAGACCCAGTACTTC.

The V gene is TRBV5-8, the J gene TRBJ2-3; D is unresolved. Trimming shortened V by 1 base and J by 3 bases, and 9 bases separated the two germline ends. The CDR3 consists of 14 residues. Per germline, CDR1 SGHTS and CDR2 YDEGEE. Here the CDR3 DNA reads TGTGCCAGCAGCTTGCTCATTTCTACAGATACGCAGTATTTT. As protein: CASSLLISTDTQYF.

This clone was recorded only once. This chain links TRBV13 with TRBJ2-1, with a weak D call TRBD2 (6 bases). The CDR3 runs 12 residues. Germline CDR1 PRHDT, CDR2 FYEKMQ (reference sequence). Between the trimmed V and J ends, which lost 2 bases and 9 bases, there was a span of 8 bases. The CDR3 is CASSLKGGEQFF. In nucleotides, the CDR3 is TGTGCCAGCAGCTTAAAGGGAGGTGAGCAGTTCTTC.

The V gene is TRBV15, the J gene TRBJ2-1; 9 positions match TRBD2. The CDR3 is 15 residues long. In germline, CDR1 is LNHNV, CDR2 YYDKDF (reference sequence). V lost 3 bases to trimming and J lost 3 bases; unmatched junction nucleotides: 3. The CDR3 region is CATSSFSGGYNEQFF. Written as DNA, the CDR3 is TGTGCCACCAGCAGCTTTAGCGGGGGCTACAATGAGCAGTTCTTC.

The V gene is TRBV11-2, the J gene TRBJ2-7; perhaps TRBD1 as D (5 bases). Germline V gene sequence: CDR1 SGHAT, CDR2 FQNNGV. CDR3 length: 15 residues. Trimming shortened V by 1 base and J by 0 bases, and 10 bases separated the two germline ends. CDR3 loop: CASSLGTLSSYEQYF. Written as DNA, the CDR3 is TGTGCCAGCAGCTTAGGGACATTGAGCTCCTACGAGCAGTACTTC. Based on the CDR3 plus reference TRBV11-2 and TRBJ2-7, the full variable domain is EAGVAQSPRYKIIEKRQSVAFWCNPISGHATLYWYQQILGQGPKLLIQFQNNGVVDDSQLPKDRFSAERLKGVDSTLKIQPAKLEDSAVYLCASSLGTLSSYEQYFGPGTRLTVT.

This clone appeared a few times. J is TRBJ2-7 and V is TRBV11-2; D assignment may be TRBD1 or TRBD2 (5 bases each). V was shortened by 5 bases and J by 7 bases, with 24 bases between the two germline ends. The CDR3 is 16 residues long. From germline, CDR1 is SGHAT and CDR2 FQNNGV. CDR3: CASSPREGPGSAEQYF. The CDR3 DNA sequence: TGTGCCAGCAGCCCCCGAGAGGGGCCAGGGTCCGCGGAGCAGTACTTC. Complete variable domain (other parts from reference TRBV11-2 and TRBJ2-7): EAGVAQSPRYKIIEKRQSVAFWCNPISGHATLYWYQQILGQGPKLLIQFQNNGVVDDSQLPKDRFSAERLKGVDSTLKIQPAKLEDSAVYLCASSPREGPGSAEQYFGPGTRLTVT.

The V and J genes are TRBV27 and TRBJ2-3; 9 bases are shared with TRBD2. Germline loops: CDR1 MNHEY, CDR2 SMNVEV (reference sequence). V gave up 6 bases and J gave up 0 bases; unmatched junction bases: 1. The CDR3 consists of 14 residues. CDR3: CASRLAGSTDTQYF. The CDR3 nucleotides are TGTGCCAGCAGGCTAGCGGGAAGCACAGATACGCAGTATTTT.

The chain recombines TRBV6-1 with TRBJ2-2; D might be TRBD1 (5 bases). V was trimmed by 7 bases and J by 7 bases, leaving 10 bases between them. The CDR3 runs to 12 residues. From germline, CDR1 is MNHNS and CDR2 SASEGT. The CDR3: CASNHRGGELFF. The CDR3 nucleotides read TGTGCCAGCAACCATAGGGGCGGGGAGCTGTTTTTT.